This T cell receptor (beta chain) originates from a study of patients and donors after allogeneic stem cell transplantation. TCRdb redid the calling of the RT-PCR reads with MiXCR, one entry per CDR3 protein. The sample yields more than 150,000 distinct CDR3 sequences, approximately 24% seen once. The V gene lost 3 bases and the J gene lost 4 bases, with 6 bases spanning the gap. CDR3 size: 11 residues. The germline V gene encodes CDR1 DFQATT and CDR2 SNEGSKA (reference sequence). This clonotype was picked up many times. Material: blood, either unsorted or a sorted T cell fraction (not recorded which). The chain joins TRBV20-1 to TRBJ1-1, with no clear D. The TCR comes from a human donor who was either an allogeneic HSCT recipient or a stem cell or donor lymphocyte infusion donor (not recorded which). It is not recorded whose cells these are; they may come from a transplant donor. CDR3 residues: CSARRSTEAFF. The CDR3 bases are TGCAGTGCTAGGAGGAGCACTGAAGCTTTCTTT.